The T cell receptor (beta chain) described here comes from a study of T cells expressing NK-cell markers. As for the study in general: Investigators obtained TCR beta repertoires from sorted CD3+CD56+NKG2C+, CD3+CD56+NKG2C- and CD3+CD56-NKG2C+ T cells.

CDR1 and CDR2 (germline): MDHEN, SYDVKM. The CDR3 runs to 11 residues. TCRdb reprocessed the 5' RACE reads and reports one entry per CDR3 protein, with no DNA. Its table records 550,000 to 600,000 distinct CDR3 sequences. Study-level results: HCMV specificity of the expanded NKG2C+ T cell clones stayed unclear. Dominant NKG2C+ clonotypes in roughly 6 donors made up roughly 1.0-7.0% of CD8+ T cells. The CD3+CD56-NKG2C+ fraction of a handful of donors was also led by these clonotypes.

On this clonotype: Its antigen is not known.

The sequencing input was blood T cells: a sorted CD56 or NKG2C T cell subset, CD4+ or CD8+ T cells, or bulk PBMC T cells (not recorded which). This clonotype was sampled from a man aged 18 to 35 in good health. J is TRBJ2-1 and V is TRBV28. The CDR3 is CASTRRNEQFF.